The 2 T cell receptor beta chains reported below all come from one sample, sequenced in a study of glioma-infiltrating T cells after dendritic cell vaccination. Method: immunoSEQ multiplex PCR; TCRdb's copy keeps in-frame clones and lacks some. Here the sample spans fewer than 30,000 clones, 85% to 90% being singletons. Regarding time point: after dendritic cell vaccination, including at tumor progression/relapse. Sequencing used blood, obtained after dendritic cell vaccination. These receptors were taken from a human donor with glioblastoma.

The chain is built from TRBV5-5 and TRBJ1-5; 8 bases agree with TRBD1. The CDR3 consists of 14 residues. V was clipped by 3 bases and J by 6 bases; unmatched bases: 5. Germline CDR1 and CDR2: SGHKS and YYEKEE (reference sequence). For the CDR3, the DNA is TGTGCCAGCAGCTGGGGGACAGGAGCTCAGCCCCAGCATTTT. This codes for CASSWGTGAQPQHF.

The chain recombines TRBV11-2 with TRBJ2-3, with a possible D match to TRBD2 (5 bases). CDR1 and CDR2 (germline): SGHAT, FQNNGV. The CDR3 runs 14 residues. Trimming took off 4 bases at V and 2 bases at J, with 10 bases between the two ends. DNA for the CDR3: TGTGCCAGCAGCTCGCGGACTGTCACAGATACGCAGTATTTT. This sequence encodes CASSSRTVTDTQYF.